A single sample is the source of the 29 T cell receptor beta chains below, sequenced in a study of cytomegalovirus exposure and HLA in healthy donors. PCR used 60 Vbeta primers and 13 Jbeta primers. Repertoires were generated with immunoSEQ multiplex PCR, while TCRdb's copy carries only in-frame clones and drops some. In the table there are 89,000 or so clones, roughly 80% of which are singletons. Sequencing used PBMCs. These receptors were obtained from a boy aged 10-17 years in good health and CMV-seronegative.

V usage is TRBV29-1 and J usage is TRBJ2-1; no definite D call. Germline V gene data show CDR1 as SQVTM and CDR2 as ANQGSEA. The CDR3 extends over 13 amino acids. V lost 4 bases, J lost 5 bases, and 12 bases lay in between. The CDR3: CSVGAKRNNEQFF. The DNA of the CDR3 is TGCAGCGTTGGGGCCAAACGGAACAATGAGCAGTTCTTC.

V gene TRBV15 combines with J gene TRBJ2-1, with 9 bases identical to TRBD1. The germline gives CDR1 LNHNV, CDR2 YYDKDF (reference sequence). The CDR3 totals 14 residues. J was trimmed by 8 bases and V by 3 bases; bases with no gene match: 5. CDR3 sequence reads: CATSSGTGPHEQFF. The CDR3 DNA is TGTGCCACCAGCAGCGGGACAGGGCCCCATGAGCAGTTCTTC.

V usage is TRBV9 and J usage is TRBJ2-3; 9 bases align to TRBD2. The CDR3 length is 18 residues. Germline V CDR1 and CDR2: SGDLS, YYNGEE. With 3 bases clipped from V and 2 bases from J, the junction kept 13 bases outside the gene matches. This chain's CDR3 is CASSARGLATLDTDTQYF. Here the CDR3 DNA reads TGTGCCAGCAGCGCCCGGGGACTAGCTACCCTAGACACAGATACGCAGTATTTT.

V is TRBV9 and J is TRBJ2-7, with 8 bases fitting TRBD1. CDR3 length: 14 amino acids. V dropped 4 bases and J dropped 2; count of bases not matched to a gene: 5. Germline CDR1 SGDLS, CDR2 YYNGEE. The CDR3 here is CASSPGQGPYEQYF. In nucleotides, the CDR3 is TGTGCCAGCAGCCCCGGACAGGGACCCTACGAGCAGTACTTC. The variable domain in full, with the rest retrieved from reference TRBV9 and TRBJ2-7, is DSGVTQTPKHLITATGQRVTLRCSPRSGDLSVYWYQQSLDQGLQFLIQYYNGEERAKGNILERFSAQQFPDLHSELNLSSLELGDSALYFCASSPGQGPYEQYFGPGTRLTVT.

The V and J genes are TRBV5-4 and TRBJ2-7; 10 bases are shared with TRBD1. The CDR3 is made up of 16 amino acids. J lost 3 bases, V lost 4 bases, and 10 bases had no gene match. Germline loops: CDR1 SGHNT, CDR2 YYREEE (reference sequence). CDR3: CASSILDGTGDYEQYF. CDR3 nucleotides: TGTGCCAGCAGCATACTTGACGGGACAGGGGACTACGAGCAGTACTTC.

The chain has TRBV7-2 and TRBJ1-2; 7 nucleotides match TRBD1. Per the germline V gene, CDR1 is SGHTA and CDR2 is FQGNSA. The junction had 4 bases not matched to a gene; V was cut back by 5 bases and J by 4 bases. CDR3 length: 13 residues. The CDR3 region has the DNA TGTGCCAGCAGCCAGAGGACAGGCTATGGCTACACCTTC. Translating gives CASSQRTGYGYTF. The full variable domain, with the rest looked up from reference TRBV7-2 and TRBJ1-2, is GAGVSQSPSNKVTEKGKDVELRCDPISGHTALYWYRQSLGQGLEFLIYFQGNSAPDKSGLPSDRFSAERTGGSVSTLTIQRTQQEDSAVYLCASSQRTGYGYTFGSGTRLTVV.

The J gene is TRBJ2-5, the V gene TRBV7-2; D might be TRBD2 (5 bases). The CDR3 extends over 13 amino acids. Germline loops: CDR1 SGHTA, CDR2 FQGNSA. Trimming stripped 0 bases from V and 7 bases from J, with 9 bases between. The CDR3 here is CASSLASAGTQYF. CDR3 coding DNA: TGTGCCAGCAGCTTAGCTAGCGCGGGGACCCAGTACTTC.

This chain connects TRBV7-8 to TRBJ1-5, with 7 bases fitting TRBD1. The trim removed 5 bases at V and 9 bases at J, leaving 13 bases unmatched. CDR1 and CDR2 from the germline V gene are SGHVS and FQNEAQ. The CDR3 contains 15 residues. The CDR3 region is CASSDGRDSMVPQHF. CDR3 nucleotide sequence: TGTGCCAGCAGCGACGGCCGGGACAGTATGGTGCCCCAGCATTTT.

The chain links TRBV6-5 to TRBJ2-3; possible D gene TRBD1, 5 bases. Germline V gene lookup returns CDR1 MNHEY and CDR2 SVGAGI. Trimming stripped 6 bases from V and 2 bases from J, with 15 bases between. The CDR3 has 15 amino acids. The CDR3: CASSPSGALTDTQYF. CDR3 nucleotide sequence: TGTGCCAGCAGCCCGTCTGGGGCCCTCACAGATACGCAGTATTTT.

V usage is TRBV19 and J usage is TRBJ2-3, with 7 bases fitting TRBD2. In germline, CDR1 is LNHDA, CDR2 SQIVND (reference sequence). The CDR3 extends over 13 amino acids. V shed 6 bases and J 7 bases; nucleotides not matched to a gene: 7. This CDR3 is CASRFRGENTQYF. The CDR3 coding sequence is TGTGCCAGTAGGTTTCGGGGGGAAAATACGCAGTATTTT.

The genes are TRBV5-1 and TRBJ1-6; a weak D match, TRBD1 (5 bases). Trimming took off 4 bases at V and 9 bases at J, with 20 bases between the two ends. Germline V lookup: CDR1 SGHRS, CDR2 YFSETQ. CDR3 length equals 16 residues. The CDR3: CASSTAGTIGGSPLHF. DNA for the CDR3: TGCGCCAGCAGCACCGCCGGGACGATCGGGGGTTCACCCCTCCACTTT.

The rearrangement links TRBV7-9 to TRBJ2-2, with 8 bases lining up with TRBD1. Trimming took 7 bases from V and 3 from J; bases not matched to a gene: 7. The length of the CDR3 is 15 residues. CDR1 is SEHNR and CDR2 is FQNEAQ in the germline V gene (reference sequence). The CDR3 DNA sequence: TGTGCCAGCACCATCTACAGGGGGTACACCGGGGAGCTGTTTTTT. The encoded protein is CASTIYRGYTGELFF.

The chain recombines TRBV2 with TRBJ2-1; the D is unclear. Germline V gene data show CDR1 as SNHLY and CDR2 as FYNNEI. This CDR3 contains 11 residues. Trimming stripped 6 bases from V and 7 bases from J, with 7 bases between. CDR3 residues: CASSMLNEQFF. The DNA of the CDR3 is TGTGCCAGCAGCATGTTGAATGAGCAGTTCTTC.

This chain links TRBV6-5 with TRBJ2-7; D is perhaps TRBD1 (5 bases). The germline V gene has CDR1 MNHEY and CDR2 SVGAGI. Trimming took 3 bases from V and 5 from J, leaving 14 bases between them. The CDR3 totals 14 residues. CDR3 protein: CASSYLPQGHEQYF. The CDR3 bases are TGTGCCAGCAGTTATCTACCTCAGGGCCACGAGCAGTACTTC.

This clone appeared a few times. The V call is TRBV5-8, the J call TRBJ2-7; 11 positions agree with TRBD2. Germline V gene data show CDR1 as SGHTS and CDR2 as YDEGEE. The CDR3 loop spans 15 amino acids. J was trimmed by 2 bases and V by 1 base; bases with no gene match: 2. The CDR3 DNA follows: TGTGCCAGCAGCTTGTCTAGCGGGGGGACCTACGAGCAGTACTTC. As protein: CASSLSSGGTYEQYF.

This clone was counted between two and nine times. CDR3 DNA: TGTGCCAGTAGTATGTACGAGAATGGCTACACCTTC. Protein product: CASSMYENGYTF. V usage is TRBV19 and J usage is TRBJ1-2, with D unresolved. CDR3 size: 12 residues. V was pared by 3 bases and J by 6 bases, with 8 bases between. The germline V gene encodes CDR1 LNHDA and CDR2 SQIVND (reference sequence).

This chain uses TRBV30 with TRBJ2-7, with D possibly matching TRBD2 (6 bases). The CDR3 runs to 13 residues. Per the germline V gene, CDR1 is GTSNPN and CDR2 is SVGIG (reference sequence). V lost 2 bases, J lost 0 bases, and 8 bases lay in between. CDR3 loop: CAWSTGSSYEQYF. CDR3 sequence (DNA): TGTGCCTGGAGTACCGGGAGCTCCTACGAGCAGTACTTC.

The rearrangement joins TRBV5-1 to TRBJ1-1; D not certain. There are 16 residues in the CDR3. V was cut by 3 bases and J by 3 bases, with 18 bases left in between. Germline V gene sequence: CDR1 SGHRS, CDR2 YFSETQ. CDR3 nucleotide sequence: TGCGCCAGCAGCTCGGCAGGCCCGTCCACTTACACTGAAGCTTTCTTT. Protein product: CASSSAGPSTYTEAFF.

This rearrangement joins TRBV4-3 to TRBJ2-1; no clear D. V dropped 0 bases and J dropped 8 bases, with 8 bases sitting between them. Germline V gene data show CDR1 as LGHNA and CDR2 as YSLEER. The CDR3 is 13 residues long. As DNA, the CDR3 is TGCGCCAGCAGCCAAGATTTATTCGATGAGCAGTTCTTC. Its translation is CASSQDLFDEQFF.

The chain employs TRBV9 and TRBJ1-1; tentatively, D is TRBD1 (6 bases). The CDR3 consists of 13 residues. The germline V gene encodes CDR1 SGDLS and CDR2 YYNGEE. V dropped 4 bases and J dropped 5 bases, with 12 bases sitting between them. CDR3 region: CASSLGRGTEAFF. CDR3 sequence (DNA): TGTGCCAGCAGCCTCGGTAGGGGGACTGAAGCTTTCTTT.

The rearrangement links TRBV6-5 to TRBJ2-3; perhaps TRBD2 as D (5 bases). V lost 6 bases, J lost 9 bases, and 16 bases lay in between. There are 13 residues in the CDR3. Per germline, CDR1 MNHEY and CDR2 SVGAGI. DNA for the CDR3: TGTGCCAGCAGCCCTGTCGAGGGTTTGACGCAGTATTTT. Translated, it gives CASSPVEGLTQYF.

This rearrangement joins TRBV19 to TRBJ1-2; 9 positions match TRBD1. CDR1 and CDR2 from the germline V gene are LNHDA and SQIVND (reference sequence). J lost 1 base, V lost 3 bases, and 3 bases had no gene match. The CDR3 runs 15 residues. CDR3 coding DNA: TGTGCCAGTAGTATTGGACAGGGGCTTAACTATGGCTACACCTTC. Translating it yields CASSIGQGLNYGYTF.

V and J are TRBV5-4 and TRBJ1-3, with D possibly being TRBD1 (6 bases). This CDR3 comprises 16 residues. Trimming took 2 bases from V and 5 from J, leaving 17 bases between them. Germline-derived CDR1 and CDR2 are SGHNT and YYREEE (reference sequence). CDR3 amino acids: CASSFFPHRDRNTIYF. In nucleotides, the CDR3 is TGTGCCAGCAGCTTTTTTCCACACAGGGATAGAAACACCATATATTTT.

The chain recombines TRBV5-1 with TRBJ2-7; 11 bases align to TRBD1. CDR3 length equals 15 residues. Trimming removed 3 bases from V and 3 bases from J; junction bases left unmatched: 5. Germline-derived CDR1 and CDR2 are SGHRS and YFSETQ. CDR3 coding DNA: TGCGCCAGCAGCTGGGACGGGACAGGGGGCTACGAGCAGTACTTC. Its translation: CASSWDGTGGYEQYF.

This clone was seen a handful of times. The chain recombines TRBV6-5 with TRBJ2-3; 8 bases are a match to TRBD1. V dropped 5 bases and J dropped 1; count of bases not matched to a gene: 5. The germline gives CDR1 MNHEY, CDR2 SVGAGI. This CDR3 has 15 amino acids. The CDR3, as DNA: TGTGCCAGCAGTACGCAACAGGGGGGCACAGATACGCAGTATTTT. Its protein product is CASSTQQGGTDTQYF.

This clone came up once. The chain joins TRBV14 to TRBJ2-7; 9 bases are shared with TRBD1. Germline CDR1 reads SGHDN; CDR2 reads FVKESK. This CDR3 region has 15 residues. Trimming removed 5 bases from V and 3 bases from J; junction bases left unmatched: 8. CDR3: CASSGTGTGFYEQYF. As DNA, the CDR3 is TGTGCCAGCAGCGGCACCGGGACAGGGTTCTACGAGCAGTACTTC.

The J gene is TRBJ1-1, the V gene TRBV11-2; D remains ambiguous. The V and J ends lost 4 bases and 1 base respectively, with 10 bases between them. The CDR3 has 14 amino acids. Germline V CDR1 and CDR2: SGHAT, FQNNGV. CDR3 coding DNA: TGTGCCAGCAGCTCAACCTCCGGGAACACTGAAGCTTTCTTT. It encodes CASSSTSGNTEAFF.

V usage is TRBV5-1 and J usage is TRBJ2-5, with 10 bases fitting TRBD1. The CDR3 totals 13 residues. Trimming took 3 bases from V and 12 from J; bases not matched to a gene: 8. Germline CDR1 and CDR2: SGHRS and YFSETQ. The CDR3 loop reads CASSSPPGQGEYF. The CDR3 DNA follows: TGCGCCAGCAGCTCCCCACCCGGACAGGGGGAGTACTTC.

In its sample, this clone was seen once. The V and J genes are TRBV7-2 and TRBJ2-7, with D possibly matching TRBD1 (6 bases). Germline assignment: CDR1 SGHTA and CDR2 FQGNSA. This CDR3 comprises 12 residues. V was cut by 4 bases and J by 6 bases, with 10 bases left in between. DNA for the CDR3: TGTGCCAGCAGCTCGGGACAACTCGAGCAGTACTTC. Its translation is CASSSGQLEQYF.